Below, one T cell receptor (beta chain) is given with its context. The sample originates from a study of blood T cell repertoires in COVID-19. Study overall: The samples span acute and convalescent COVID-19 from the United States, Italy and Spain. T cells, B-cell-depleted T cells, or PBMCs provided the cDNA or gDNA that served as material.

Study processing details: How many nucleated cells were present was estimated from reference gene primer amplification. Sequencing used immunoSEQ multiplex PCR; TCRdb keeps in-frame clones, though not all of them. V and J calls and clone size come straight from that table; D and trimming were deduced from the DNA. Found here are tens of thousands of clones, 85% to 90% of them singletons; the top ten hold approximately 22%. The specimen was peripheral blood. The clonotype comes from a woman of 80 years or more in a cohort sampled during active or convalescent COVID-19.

DNA of the CDR3: TGTGCCAGCAATCGAGAGGGCTATGGCTACACCTTC. Residues: CASNREGYGYTF. The chain recombines TRBV25-1 with TRBJ1-2; the D is unclear. The germline V and J ends were trimmed by 7 bases and 4 bases, with 10 bases remaining between them. Germline CDR1 and CDR2: MGHDK and SYGVNS. The CDR3 runs 12 residues.